This T cell receptor beta chain was captured by sequencing in a study of blood T cells in healthy people across ages. Whole-study results and caveats: Roughly linear age-related decline in beta diversity appeared, significant by age 40.

A remark on this clonotype: Its cognate antigen is unknown.

Germline CDR1 is SGHTA and CDR2 is FQGNSA. V trimming: 0 bases; J trimming: 4 bases; junction bases outside the gene matches: 6. This CDR3 is built from 16 residues. With a J-beta primer mix and a sample-barcoded 5' primer, a second PCR ran roughly 6 to 12 cycles. Any given sample supplied a minimum of 2.5 million CDR3-containing paired-end reads. TCRdb redid the calling of the 5' RACE reads with MiXCR, one entry per CDR3 protein. Among about 780,000 distinct CDR3 sequences listed, about 45% were seen once. This chain links TRBV7-2 with TRBJ2-1; TRBD2 matches at 7 bases. This receptor was obtained from a man older than 75 in good health. Sample: blood. CDR3 coding DNA: TGTGCCAGCAGCTTAGCTCTCGGGAGGCTGTACAATGAGCAGTTCTTC. Amino acid sequence: CASSLALGRLYNEQFF.